This T cell receptor (beta chain) was identified in a study of Graves' ophthalmopathy and Graves' hyperthyroidism. Amplified TCR beta CDR3 regions were obtained using RNA transcripts as template. HTBI primers were used in a first-round RT-PCR, which preceded a second-round multiplex PCR. MiXCR, run by TCRdb on the multiplex PCR reads, gives a single entry per CDR3 protein. The table has 500,000 to 700,000 distinct CDR3 sequences, 22% seen once. With respect to this clonotype: The germline gene is not matched at one end of the junction; a read error may be the cause.

Germline values: CDR1 MNHEY, CDR2 SVGAGI. The CDR3 sequence is 14 residues long. This TCR derives from a woman between 18 and 30 years old with stable Graves' hyperthyroidism. Some clones in this sample may be carry-over from other donors' samples. The rearrangement joins TRBV6-5 to TRBJ2-7; no reliable D call. Specimen: peripheral blood. The CDR3 here is CASSNSRIGYEQYF. CDR3 bases: TGTGCCAGCAGTAACTCTAGAATAGGCTACGAGCAGTACTTC.